The 5 T cell receptor beta chains in this list originate from one sample, sequenced in a study of shared clonotypes between healthy human individuals. Only in-frame clones appear in the TCRdb table, and some are missing; sequencing was by immunoSEQ multiplex PCR. The data hold some 2.3 million clones, with 93% observed a single time. The sample consisted of naive CD4+ T cells from PBMCs. Subset given: CD45RA+ positively selected. Source of these receptors: a man aged 18 to 35 in good health. Some clones in this sample may be carry-over from other donors' samples.

V is TRBV6-6 and J is TRBJ2-2; tentatively, D is TRBD1 (5 bases). The CDR3 is made up of 15 amino acids. From germline, CDR1 is MNHNY and CDR2 SVGAGI (reference sequence). The germline V and J ends were trimmed by 0 bases and 5 bases, with 10 bases remaining between them. Here the CDR3 DNA reads TGTGCCAGCAGTTACTCTAGGGGTCTAACCGGGGAGCTGTTTTTT. Translating gives CASSYSRGLTGELFF.

V gene TRBV7-9 combines with J gene TRBJ2-1; 14 bases align to TRBD2. V dropped 7 bases and J dropped 2; count of bases not matched to a gene: 10. Germline CDR1 is SEHNR and CDR2 is FQNEAQ (reference sequence). CDR3 length: 18 amino acids. The CDR3 here is CASISGTSGSPAYNEQFF. CDR3 sequence (DNA): TGTGCCAGCATTTCGGGGACTAGCGGGAGCCCGGCCTACAATGAGCAGTTCTTC. The complete variable domain, with remaining parts taken from reference TRBV7-9 and TRBJ2-1, reads DTGVSQNPRHKITKRGQNVTFRCDPISEHNRLYWYRQTLGQGPEFLTYFQNEAQLEKSRLLSDRFSAERPKGSFSTLEIQRTEQGDSAMYLCASISGTSGSPAYNEQFFGPGTRLTVL.

This clone was seen just once. The J gene is TRBJ1-4, the V gene TRBV28; D uncertain. The CDR3 sequence is 16 residues long. Germline-derived CDR1 and CDR2 are MDHEN and SYDVKM. Trimming removed 2 bases at V and 7 bases at J, with 17 bases between. The CDR3 bases are TGTGCCAGCAGTTTAACGTTGGGCAGAAGAGGTGAAAAACTGTTTTTT. Residues: CASSLTLGRRGEKLFF.

The rearrangement uses TRBV7-3 and TRBJ2-2; D is possibly TRBD2 (5 bases). V was pared by 5 bases and J by 2 bases, with 6 bases between. CDR3 length: 13 amino acids. Germline loops: CDR1 SGHTA, CDR2 FQGTGA. DNA for the CDR3: TGTGCCAGCAGCCGGGGTAACACCGGGGAGCTGTTTTTT. Encoded protein: CASSRGNTGELFF.

The chain has TRBV5-1 and TRBJ2-7, with 7 bases that match TRBD2. J gave up 3 bases and V 0 bases, and 6 bases lay outside the gene matches. Per the germline V gene, CDR1 is SGHRS and CDR2 is YFSETQ. The CDR3 is 15 residues long. CDR3 residues: CASSLEGGSVYEQYF. The DNA of the CDR3 is TGCGCCAGCAGCTTGGAGGGCGGGAGTGTCTACGAGCAGTACTTC.